Listed here are 30 T cell receptor beta chains from one sample, sequenced in a study of neurological immune-mediated disorders. Using its own MiXCR run on the 5' RACE reads, TCRdb lists one record per CDR3 protein. The sample comprises 50,000 to 70,000 distinct CDR3 sequences, 2% to 2.5% of which are singletons, and 2.5% to 3.5% rests with the top ten. What was sequenced was PBMCs. Receptor source: a man aged 45 to 65 with multiple sclerosis.

This clonotype showed up just a few times. The chain couples TRBV19 to TRBJ1-5; TRBD1 matches 9 bases. The germline V gene encodes CDR1 LNHDA and CDR2 SQIVND (reference sequence). The CDR3 contains 12 residues. The J segment lost 13 bases and the V segment lost 6 bases, leaving 7 bases of the junction unmatched. The CDR3 DNA reads TGTGCCAGTAGGACCTCGGGACAGGGACAGCATTTT. This gives the protein CASRTSGQGQHF.

This clonotype was recorded many times. The gene calls are TRBV27 and TRBJ2-3, with a weak D call TRBD2 (6 bases). V lost 2 bases and J lost 2, with 14 bases in between. CDR3 length: 16 residues. Germline lookup yields CDR1 MNHEY and CDR2 SMNVEV (reference sequence). The CDR3 protein is CASSLGLGLNTDTQYF. CDR3 DNA: TGTGCCAGCAGTTTAGGGTTGGGACTGAACACAGATACGCAGTATTTT.

This clonotype qualifies as medium-sized. The chain uses TRBV5-1 and TRBJ2-3; 9 positions match TRBD1. Unmatched junction bases numbered 4, after V lost 4 bases and J lost 4 bases. This CDR3 region has 14 residues. Germline CDR1 reads SGHRS; CDR2 reads YFSETQ. This CDR3 is CASSIRTGADTQYF. The CDR3 DNA follows: TGCGCCAGCAGCATCCGGACAGGGGCAGATACGCAGTATTTT.

This clonotype was recorded at least ten times. The J gene is TRBJ2-5, the V gene TRBV20-1, with D possibly being TRBD1 (5 bases). The V and J ends lost 5 bases and 2 bases respectively, with 12 bases between them. CDR1 and CDR2 (germline): DFQATT, SNEGSKA (reference sequence). This CDR3 has 13 amino acids. The CDR3 spells CSAQGADQETQYF. As DNA, the CDR3 is TGCAGTGCTCAGGGTGCAGATCAAGAGACCCAGTACTTC.

This clonotype was observed once. This may stem from a read error, because a much larger clone lies one nucleotide away. The V and J genes are TRBV27 and TRBJ2-7; 8 nucleotides line up with TRBD2. The CDR3 loop spans 15 amino acids. Trimming cost V 5 bases and J 4 bases; bases outside gene matches: 10. Germline-derived CDR1 and CDR2 are MNHEY and SMNVEV (reference sequence). The CDR3 here is CASSTKTGGKYEQYF. The CDR3 DNA is TGTGCCAGCAGTACCAAAACGGGGGGGAAGTACGAGCAGTACTTC.

This clonotype was seen a handful of times. The rearrangement uses TRBV5-1 and TRBJ2-1, with 7 bases fitting TRBD1. This CDR3 has 15 residues. Germline loops: CDR1 SGHRS, CDR2 YFSETQ. After removal of 2 bases from V and 8 bases from J, the junction contained 10 bases not matched to a gene. DNA for the CDR3: TGCGCCAGCAGCTTAAGATCAAAGGGGGCTGATGAGCAGTTCTTC. Its protein product is CASSLRSKGADEQFF.

This clonotype has ten or more counts. The V call is TRBV5-6, the J call TRBJ2-3; D is unclear. There are 13 residues in the CDR3. The V end was cut by 2 bases, the J end by 3 bases, with 7 bases between. Germline CDR1 is SGHDT and CDR2 is YYEEEE. CDR3 amino acids: CASSFGGTDTQYF. The CDR3 coding sequence is TGTGCCAGCAGCTTCGGTGGGACAGATACGCAGTATTTT.

This clonotype was found many times. The rearrangement joins TRBV5-1 to TRBJ2-1; TRBD2 matches 8 bases. Germline trimming cut 4 bases from V and 7 bases from J; bases unmatched to any gene: 10. Germline values: CDR1 SGHRS, CDR2 YFSETQ. The CDR3 spans 15 residues. CDR3 nucleotide sequence: TGCGCCAGCAGCGGCTCCGGGGGGGCAGGGAATGAGCAGTTCTTC. It encodes CASSGSGGAGNEQFF.

This clonotype was counted many times. The CDR3 loop is CASSFTATREQYF. The CDR3 bases are TGCGCCAGCAGCTTCACAGCTACTCGAGAGCAGTACTTC. The rearrangement links TRBV5-1 to TRBJ2-7; D is undetermined. V was clipped by 2 bases and J by 7 bases, with 13 bases between them. Germline CDR1 SGHRS, CDR2 YFSETQ. This CDR3 contains 13 residues.

This clonotype was detected ten times or more. V gene TRBV7-9 combines with J gene TRBJ1-4; D ambiguous. Germline values: CDR1 SEHNR, CDR2 FQNEAQ (reference sequence). The CDR3 has 12 residues. V was clipped by 5 bases and J by 7 bases, with 8 bases between them. In DNA form, the CDR3 reads TGTGCCAGCAGCCCCCTACCTGAAAAACTGTTTTTT. Its translation is CASSPLPEKLFF.

This clonotype was seen many times. The V and J genes are TRBV7-6 and TRBJ2-7; 11 bases map to TRBD2. CDR3 length equals 16 residues. Germline CDR1 reads SGHVS; CDR2 reads FNYEAQ. V lost 5 bases and J lost 0; bases outside the gene matches: 6. CDR3 region: CASSVSSGGFSYEQYF. The CDR3 nucleotides read TGTGCCAGCAGCGTTTCTAGCGGGGGGTTCTCCTACGAGCAGTACTTC.

This clonotype showed up many times. J is TRBJ1-6 and V is TRBV15, with a weak D call TRBD1 (5 bases). Trimming removed 3 bases from V and 10 bases from J, with 13 bases in between. CDR3 size: 14 residues. Germline V gene sequence: CDR1 LNHNV, CDR2 YYDKDF (reference sequence). CDR3 nucleotides: TGTGCCACCAGCAGTTTGGTGGGGGAATCACCCCTCCACTTT. Amino acids: CATSSLVGESPLHF.

Many counts were recorded for this clonotype. The CDR3 sequence is CSTENRATEAFF. CDR3 in DNA: TGCAGCACCGAGAACAGGGCCACTGAAGCTTTCTTT. The chain employs TRBV29-1 and TRBJ1-1; tentative D call: TRBD1 (6 bases). The CDR3 consists of 12 residues. The germline V and J ends were trimmed by 8 bases and 4 bases, with 14 bases remaining between them. Per the germline V gene, CDR1 is SQVTM and CDR2 is ANQGSEA.

This clonotype was seen ten or more times. The chain is built from TRBV3-1 and TRBJ2-3; TRBD2 agrees at 7 bases. V was pared by 3 bases and J by 1 base, with 10 bases of the junction left unmatched. The CDR3 covers 17 residues. The germline V gene has CDR1 LGHDT and CDR2 YNNKEL (reference sequence). The CDR3 region is CASSQRLAGVGTDTQYF. CDR3 nucleotides: TGTGCCAGCAGCCAGCGACTCGCGGGAGTGGGCACAGATACGCAGTATTTT.

This clonotype was counted at least ten times. V is TRBV10-3 and J is TRBJ1-5; D is uncertain. Trimming pared 0 bases from V and 3 bases from J, leaving 6 bases between. The germline V gene has CDR1 ENHRY and CDR2 SYGVKD. The CDR3 totals 14 residues. The CDR3 DNA follows: TGTGCCATCAGTGAGTCGTACAACAATCAGCCCCAGCATTTT. This encodes CAISESYNNQPQHF.

The table lists this clonotype with many counts. This chain uses TRBV3-1 with TRBJ2-5; no reliable D call. CDR1 is LGHDT and CDR2 is YNNKEL in the germline V gene (reference sequence). The CDR3 has 15 amino acids. V was cut by 0 bases and J by 2 bases, with 10 bases left in between. DNA of the CDR3: TGTGCCAGCAGCCAAGATCCCACAGCACAAGAGACCCAGTACTTC. Its translation is CASSQDPTAQETQYF.

This clonotype was observed many times. This chain connects TRBV20-1 to TRBJ1-1; D remains unclear. Trimming shortened V by 3 bases and J by 6 bases, and 8 bases separated the two germline ends. CDR1 and CDR2 from the germline V gene are DFQATT and SNEGSKA (reference sequence). The CDR3 sequence is 11 residues long. This chain's CDR3 is CSASRQPEAFF. CDR3 coding DNA: TGCAGTGCTAGTCGCCAGCCTGAAGCTTTCTTT.

This clonotype appeared many times. The genes are TRBV6-2 or TRBV6-3 and TRBJ1-2; D uncertain. This CDR3 region has 13 residues. Germline V gives CDR1 MNHEY, CDR2 SVGEGT. Trimming stripped 6 bases from V and 4 bases from J, with 12 bases between. The CDR3 loop is CASSSGGSYGYTF. Here the CDR3 DNA reads TGTGCCAGCAGCTCTGGAGGAAGCTATGGCTACACCTTC.

This clonotype was seen at least ten times. This chain joins TRBV6-5 and TRBJ1-1, with D perhaps matching TRBD1 (5 bases). CDR3 length: 16 amino acids. CDR1 is MNHEY, CDR2 SVGAGI, per germline. The V end was cut by 2 bases, the J end by 1 base, with 14 bases between. The CDR3 DNA follows: TGTGCCAGCAGTTACGTCCAGACAGAAGGGAACACTGAAGCTTTCTTT. It is translated as CASSYVQTEGNTEAFF.

This clonotype has ten or more counts. The J gene is TRBJ1-1, the V gene TRBV6-6, with D uncertain. V lost 2 bases and J 1 base, leaving 5 bases between the germline ends. The CDR3 consists of 13 residues. Looked up from germline, CDR1 is MNHNY and CDR2 is SVGAGI (reference sequence). This CDR3 is CASSYRPNTEAFF. The CDR3 DNA follows: TGTGCCAGCAGTTACAGACCGAACACTGAAGCTTTCTTT.

This clonotype has a count of ten or more. This chain links TRBV20-1 with TRBJ2-7; no clear D gene. Germline V gene lookup returns CDR1 DFQATT and CDR2 SNEGSKA (reference sequence). V was pared by 0 bases and J by 1 base, with 7 bases between. The CDR3 loop spans 13 amino acids. Here the CDR3 DNA reads TGCAGTGCTAGAGACAGATATTCCTACGAGCAGTACTTC. Its translation is CSARDRYSYEQYF.

This clonotype was counted many times. V and J are TRBV7-6 and TRBJ2-7; 12 bases match TRBD1. Looked up from germline, CDR1 is SGHVS and CDR2 is FNYEAQ. CDR3 size: 14 residues. V lost 4 bases to trimming and J lost 8 bases; unmatched junction nucleotides: 6. The DNA of the CDR3 is TGTGCCAGCAGCTCGGGACAGGGGGCTCCTCAGCAGTACTTC. Its translation: CASSSGQGAPQQYF.

The table lists this clonotype with many counts. The rearrangement uses TRBV28 and TRBJ2-7, with D perhaps TRBD2 (5 bases). CDR3 length: 14 amino acids. The germline gives CDR1 MDHEN, CDR2 SYDVKM. Trimming removed 3 bases from V and 2 bases from J, with 11 bases in between. CDR3 sequence reads: CASSLVGVAYEQYF. In DNA form, the CDR3 reads TGTGCCAGCAGTTTGGTCGGGGTTGCCTACGAGCAGTACTTC.

This chain uses TRBV7-2 with TRBJ2-2, with 9 positions matching TRBD2. J lost 7 bases, V lost 6 bases, and 9 bases had no gene match. CDR1 is SGHTA and CDR2 is FQGNSA in the germline V gene. The CDR3 runs 15 residues. Here the CDR3 reads CASRPSSGNIGELFF. The CDR3 coding sequence is TGTGCCAGCAGGCCTTCTAGCGGGAATATCGGGGAGCTGTTTTTT. The full variable domain, in which reference TRBV7-2 and TRBJ2-2 provide the parts outside the CDR3, is GAGVSQSPSNKVTEKGKDVELRCDPISGHTALYWYRQSLGQGLEFLIYFQGNSAPDKSGLPSDRFSAERTGGSVSTLTIQRTQQEDSAVYLCASRPSSGNIGELFFGEGSRLTVL.

This clonotype was found many times. This rearrangement joins TRBV5-6 to TRBJ1-1; D is unclear. Germline lookup yields CDR1 SGHDT and CDR2 YYEEEE. Trimming left V 4 bases short and J 1 base short, with 14 bases between. The CDR3 extends over 15 amino acids. The CDR3 nucleotides are TGTGCCAGCAGCCCCGACGGCAAGGGGAACACTGAAGCTTTCTTT. This encodes CASSPDGKGNTEAFF. Supplemented by reference TRBV5-6 and TRBJ1-1, the full variable domain reads DAGVTQSPTHLIKTRGQQVTLRCSPKSGHDTVSWYQQALGQGPQFIFQYYEEEERQRGNFPDRFSGHQFPNYSSELNVNALLLGDSALYLCASSPDGKGNTEAFFGQGTRLTVV.

At least ten counts were recorded for this clonotype. The J gene is TRBJ1-6, the V gene TRBV5-5, with D hard to call. V was trimmed by 2 bases and J by 5 bases, leaving 14 bases between them. The germline CDR1 and CDR2 sequences are SGHKS and YYEKEE (reference sequence). The length of the CDR3 is 16 residues. The CDR3 sequence: CASSFQLSTNNSPLHF. For the CDR3, the DNA is TGTGCCAGCAGCTTCCAGCTAAGTACTAATAATTCACCCCTCCACTTT.

The table lists this clonotype with a few counts. This chain uses TRBV20-1 with TRBJ1-1, with a weak D call TRBD1 (6 bases). Germline CDR1 and CDR2: DFQATT and SNEGSKA (reference sequence). The ends were cut back, 4 bases at V and 0 bases at J, with 9 bases in the middle. The CDR3 sequence is 13 residues long. DNA of the CDR3: TGCAGTGCTAAACAGGGACTGAACACTGAAGCTTTCTTT. Translating it yields CSAKQGLNTEAFF.

The chain uses TRBV5-1 and TRBJ2-2, with a weak D call TRBD1 (6 bases). The germline V gene has CDR1 SGHRS and CDR2 YFSETQ. The CDR3 spans 15 residues. The V and J ends lost 2 bases and 2 bases respectively, with 10 bases between them. The CDR3 protein is CASSFGQSNTGELFF. The CDR3 bases are TGCGCCAGCAGCTTTGGACAGAGTAACACCGGGGAGCTGTTTTTT.

This chain joins TRBV11-3 and TRBJ2-3; 7 bases agree with TRBD1. Germline assignment: CDR1 SGHNT and CDR2 YENEEA. The J segment lost 5 bases and the V segment lost 4 bases, leaving 3 bases of the junction unmatched. The CDR3 is 13 amino acids. The chain's CDR3 is CASSSGQRDTQYF. CDR3 coding DNA: TGTGCCAGCAGCTCGGGACAGAGAGATACGCAGTATTTT.

This clonotype was seen many times. The J gene is TRBJ1-1, the V gene TRBV4-1, with 8 bases matching TRBD1. Germline V gene lookup returns CDR1 MGHRA and CDR2 YSYEKL. This CDR3 contains 15 residues. V lost 4 bases to trimming and J lost 8 bases; unmatched junction nucleotides: 12. CDR3: CASSRIRTGTNEAFF. CDR3 in DNA: TGCGCCAGCAGCCGCATTCGGACAGGGACTAACGAAGCTTTCTTT.